The rows below give T cell receptor beta chains drawn from one sample of a study of cytotoxic CD8 clonotypes in ibrutinib-treated CLL. Sequencing was performed with immunoSEQ multiplex PCR; in TCRdb, only in-frame clones are kept and a portion is missing. The sample lists about 130,000 clones; about four fifths were seen once. This material consisted of PBMCs, taken after 12 months of ibrutinib treatment. The receptors shown here come from a human donor with chronic lymphocytic leukemia. The CDR3 runs from the conserved cysteine through the conserved F or W. The order of the fields is D gene, clone size, V gene, J gene, CDR3 DNA, CDR3 protein. The D gene is left open where the match is weak. Only some rows state a clone size, as once, few, many or a class for expanded clones.

D gene: .; clone size: .; V gene: TRBV5-8; J gene: TRBJ2-3; CDR3 DNA: TGTGCCAGCAGCCCGATGGCAGGATGGGGGACTAGCACAGATACGCAGTATTTT; CDR3 protein: CASSPMAGWGTSTDTQYF
D gene: TRBD1; clone size: .; V gene: TRBV5-5; J gene: TRBJ1-2; CDR3 DNA: TGTGCCAGCAGCTTACCGGGACAGACTAACTATGGCTACACCTTC; CDR3 protein: CASSLPGQTNYGYTF
D gene: .; clone size: few; V gene: TRBV1; J gene: TRBJ2-1; CDR3 DNA: TGCACCAGCAGCCAAGTATGGCTAGCGGTTCACAATGAGCAGTTCTTC; CDR3 protein: CTSSQVWLAVHNEQFF
D gene: .; clone size: .; V gene: TRBV7-3; J gene: TRBJ1-1; CDR3 DNA: TGTGCCAGCAGCTTAGAGGGCAGCACTGAAGCTTTCTTT; CDR3 protein: CASSLEGSTEAFF
D gene: TRBD1; clone size: once; V gene: TRBV10-3; J gene: TRBJ2-5; CDR3 DNA: TGTGCCATCAGAGCAGGGGGCGCGGAGACCCAGTACTTC; CDR3 protein: CAIRAGGAETQYF
D gene: .; clone size: .; V gene: TRBV20-1; J gene: TRBJ2-6; CDR3 DNA: TGCAGTGCAAGAGGGGCCAACGTCCTGACTTTC; CDR3 protein: CSARGANVLTF
D gene: TRBD2; clone size: .; V gene: TRBV5-4; J gene: TRBJ2-5; CDR3 DNA: TGTGCCACCTATGCCAATTTAGCGGGAGGTGAGACCCAGTACTTC; CDR3 protein: CATYANLAGGETQYF
D gene: .; clone size: .; V gene: TRBV10-3; J gene: TRBJ1-1; CDR3 DNA: TGTGCCATCAGTGAGCATGACGGAACGAACACTGAAGCTTTCTTT; CDR3 protein: CAISEHDGTNTEAFF
D gene: .; clone size: .; V gene: TRBV5-6; J gene: TRBJ2-1; CDR3 DNA: TGTGCCAGCAGCTTTCTCAGGGTGCATGAGCAGTTCTTC; CDR3 protein: CASSFLRVHEQFF
D gene: .; clone size: once; V gene: TRBV19; J gene: TRBJ2-6; CDR3 DNA: TGTGCCAGTAGTATAGTTGGAGTATTTGGTGGGGCCAACGTCCTGACTTTC; CDR3 protein: CASSIVGVFGGANVLTF
D gene: .; clone size: .; V gene: TRBV9; J gene: TRBJ2-3; CDR3 DNA: TGTGCCAGCAGCAGACAGCGGGTAGGCACAGATACGCAGTATTTT; CDR3 protein: CASSRQRVGTDTQYF
D gene: .; clone size: .; V gene: TRBV7-8; J gene: TRBJ2-3; CDR3 DNA: TGTGCCAGCAGCTCAATAGGAGATACGCAGTATTTT; CDR3 protein: CASSSIGDTQYF
D gene: TRBD1; clone size: .; V gene: TRBV4-3; J gene: TRBJ1-1; CDR3 DNA: TGCGCCAGCAGCCAACTCTGGACAGGGTTGATCATCACTGAAGCTTTCTTT; CDR3 protein: CASSQLWTGLIITEAFF
D gene: .; clone size: .; V gene: TRBV7-2; J gene: TRBJ2-1; CDR3 DNA: TGTGCCAGCAGCTTAGCCCGTAGGGAAAATTACAATGAGCAGTTCTTC; CDR3 protein: CASSLARRENYNEQFF
D gene: .; clone size: .; V gene: TRBV4-1; J gene: TRBJ2-1; CDR3 DNA: TGCGCCAGCAGCCAAATTACGGTAGGCGGGTACTCCTACAATGAGCAGTTCTTC; CDR3 protein: CASSQITVGGYSYNEQFF
D gene: .; clone size: .; V gene: TRBV14; J gene: TRBJ2-7; CDR3 DNA: TGTGCCAGCAGCAAACCGGACAGCTCCTACGAGCAGTACTTC; CDR3 protein: CASSKPDSSYEQYF
D gene: TRBD1; clone size: .; V gene: TRBV27; J gene: TRBJ2-2; CDR3 DNA: TGTGCCAGCAGTCTAAGGACAGGGGGGAACCCCGGGGAGCTGTTTTTT; CDR3 protein: CASSLRTGGNPGELFF
D gene: .; clone size: .; V gene: TRBV7-9; J gene: TRBJ1-3; CDR3 DNA: TGTGCCAGCAGCTTAGCCTGGGCTGGAAACACCATATATTTT; CDR3 protein: CASSLAWAGNTIYF
D gene: .; clone size: few; V gene: TRBV7-2; J gene: TRBJ2-1; CDR3 DNA: TGTGCCAGCAGAAGGCCAGGGACTCTGAATGAGCAGTTCTTC; CDR3 protein: CASRRPGTLNEQFF
D gene: .; clone size: .; V gene: TRBV11-2; J gene: TRBJ2-7; CDR3 DNA: TGTGCCAGCAGCTTTTCCGCGGCTAGCTCCTACGAGCAGTACTTC; CDR3 protein: CASSFSAASSYEQYF
D gene: .; clone size: .; V gene: TRBV28; J gene: TRBJ2-7; CDR3 DNA: TGTGCCAGCAGCTCCTCCGGGACCGGGGGATACGAGCAGTACTTC; CDR3 protein: CASSSSGTGGYEQYF
D gene: .; clone size: .; V gene: TRBV7-6; J gene: TRBJ1-1; CDR3 DNA: TGTGCCAGCAGCTTAGGCGCCAGGGGGAACACTGAAGCTTTCTTT; CDR3 protein: CASSLGARGNTEAFF